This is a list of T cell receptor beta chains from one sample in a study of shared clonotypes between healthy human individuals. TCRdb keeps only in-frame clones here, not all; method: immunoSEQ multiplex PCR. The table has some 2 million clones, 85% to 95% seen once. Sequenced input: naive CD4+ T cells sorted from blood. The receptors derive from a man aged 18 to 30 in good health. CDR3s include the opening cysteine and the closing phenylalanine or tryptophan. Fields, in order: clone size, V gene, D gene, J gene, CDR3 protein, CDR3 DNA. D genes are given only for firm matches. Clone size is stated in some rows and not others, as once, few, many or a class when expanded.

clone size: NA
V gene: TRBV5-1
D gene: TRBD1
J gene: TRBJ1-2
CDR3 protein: CASSRGQGDGYTF
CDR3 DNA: TGCGCCAGCAGCAGGGGACAGGGGGATGGCTACACCTTC

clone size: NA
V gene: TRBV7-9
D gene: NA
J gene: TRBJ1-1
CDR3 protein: CASSPSYILMNTEAFF
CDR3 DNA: TGTGCCAGCAGCCCCTCCTACATACTTATGAACACTGAAGCTTTCTTT

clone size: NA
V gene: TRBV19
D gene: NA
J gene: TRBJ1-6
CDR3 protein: CASSTLTGSPLHF
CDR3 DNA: TGTGCCAGTAGTACCCTAACAGGGTCACCCCTCCACTTT

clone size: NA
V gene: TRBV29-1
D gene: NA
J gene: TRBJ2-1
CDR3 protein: CSVEDPRDYNEQFF
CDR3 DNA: TGCAGCGTTGAAGATCCCAGGGACTACAATGAGCAGTTCTTC

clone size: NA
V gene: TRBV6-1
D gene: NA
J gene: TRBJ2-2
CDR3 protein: CASSIPRELFF
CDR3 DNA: TGTGCCAGCTCTATTCCTCGGGAGCTGTTTTTT

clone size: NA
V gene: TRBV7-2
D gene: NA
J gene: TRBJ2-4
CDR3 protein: CASSLGNTKNIQYF
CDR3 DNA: TGTGCCAGCAGCTTAGGGAACACCAAAAACATTCAGTACTTC

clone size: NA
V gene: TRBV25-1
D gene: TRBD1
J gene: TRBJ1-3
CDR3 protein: CASSASTGIGNTIYF
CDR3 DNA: TGTGCCAGCAGTGCCTCGACAGGGATCGGGAACACCATATATTTT

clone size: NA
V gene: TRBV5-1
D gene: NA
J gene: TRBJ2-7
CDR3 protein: CASSPMTEYHEQYF
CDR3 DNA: TGCGCCAGCAGCCCGATGACAGAGTACCACGAGCAGTACTTC

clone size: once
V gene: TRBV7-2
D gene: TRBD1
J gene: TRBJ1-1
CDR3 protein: CASRRDRAYTEAFF
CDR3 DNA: TGTGCCAGCAGGAGGGACAGGGCCTACACTGAAGCTTTCTTT

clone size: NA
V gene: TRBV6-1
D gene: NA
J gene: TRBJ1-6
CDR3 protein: CASSEGLYNSPLHF
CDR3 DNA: TGTGCCAGCAGTGAAGGGCTTTATAATTCACCCCTCCACTTT

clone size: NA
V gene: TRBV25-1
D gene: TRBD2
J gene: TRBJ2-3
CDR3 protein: CASSTSGLFSTDTQYF
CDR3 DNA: TGTGCCAGCTCAACTAGCGGGCTCTTTAGCACAGATACGCAGTATTTT

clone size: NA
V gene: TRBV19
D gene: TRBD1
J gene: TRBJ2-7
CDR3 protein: CASSDNGQGVPREQYF
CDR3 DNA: TGTGCCAGTAGCGATAACGGACAGGGGGTGCCTAGGGAGCAGTACTTC

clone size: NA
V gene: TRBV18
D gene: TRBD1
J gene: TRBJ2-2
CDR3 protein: CASSPQPGQAYPGELFF
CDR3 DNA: TGTGCCAGCTCTCCTCAACCGGGACAGGCTTATCCCGGGGAGCTGTTTTTT

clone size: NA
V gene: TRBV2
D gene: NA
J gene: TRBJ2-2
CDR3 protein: CASNEQAAGTGELFF
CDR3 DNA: TGTGCCAGCAATGAACAGGCCGCGGGCACCGGGGAGCTGTTTTTT

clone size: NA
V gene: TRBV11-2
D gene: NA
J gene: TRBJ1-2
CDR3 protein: CASSLTSDYGYTF
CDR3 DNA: TGTGCCAGCAGCTTAACTTCTGATTATGGCTACACCTTC

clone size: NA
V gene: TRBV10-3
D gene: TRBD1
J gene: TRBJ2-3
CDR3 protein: CAARTGTTDTQYF
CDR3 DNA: TGTGCCGCCCGGACAGGGACGACAGATACGCAGTATTTT

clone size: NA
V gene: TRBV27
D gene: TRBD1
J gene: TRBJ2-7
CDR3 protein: CASSPIQGGNEQYF
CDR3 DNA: TGTGCCAGCAGTCCGATACAGGGGGGTAACGAGCAGTACTTC

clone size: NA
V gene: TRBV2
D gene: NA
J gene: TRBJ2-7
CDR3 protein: CASGNYEQYF
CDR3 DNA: TGTGCCAGCGGGAACTACGAGCAGTACTTC

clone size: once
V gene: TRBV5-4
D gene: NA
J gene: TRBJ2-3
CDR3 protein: CASSNADGGWADTQYF
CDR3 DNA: TGTGCCAGCAGCAACGCAGACGGGGGCTGGGCAGATACGCAGTATTTT

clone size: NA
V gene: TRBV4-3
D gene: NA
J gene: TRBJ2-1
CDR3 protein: CASSQAGNGGYYNEQFF
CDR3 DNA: TGCGCCAGCAGCCAAGCCGGCAACGGGGGATATTACAATGAGCAGTTCTTC

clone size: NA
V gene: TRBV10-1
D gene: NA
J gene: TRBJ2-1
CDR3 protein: CASSDMDPYNEQFF
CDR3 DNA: TGCGCCAGCAGTGATATGGACCCTTACAATGAGCAGTTCTTC

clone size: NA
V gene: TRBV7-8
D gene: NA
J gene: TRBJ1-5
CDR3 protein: CASSPQGGGSNQPQHF
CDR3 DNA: TGTGCCAGCAGCCCCCAGGGCGGAGGTAGCAATCAGCCCCAGCATTTT

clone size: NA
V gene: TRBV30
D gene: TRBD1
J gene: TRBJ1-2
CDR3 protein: CAWSVRGTGNYGYTF
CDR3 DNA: TGTGCCTGGAGTGTACGAGGGACAGGGAACTATGGCTACACCTTC

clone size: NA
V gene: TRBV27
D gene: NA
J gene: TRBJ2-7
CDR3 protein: CASSLSTRYEQYF
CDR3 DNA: TGTGCCAGCAGTTTATCTACTAGATACGAGCAGTACTTC

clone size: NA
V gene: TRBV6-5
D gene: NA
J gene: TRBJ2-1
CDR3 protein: CASRFGRSYNEQFF
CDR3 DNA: TGTGCCAGCAGGTTCGGACGATCCTACAATGAGCAGTTCTTC

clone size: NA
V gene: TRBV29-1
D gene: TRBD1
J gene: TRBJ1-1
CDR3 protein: CSVEDRGLSKRYTEAFF
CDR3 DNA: TGCAGCGTGGAAGACAGGGGGCTATCTAAACGGTACACTGAAGCTTTCTTT

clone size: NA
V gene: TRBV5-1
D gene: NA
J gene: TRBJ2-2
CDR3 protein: CASSLEIGQQNTGELFF
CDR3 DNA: TGCGCCAGCAGCTTGGAGATAGGACAGCAAAACACCGGGGAGCTGTTTTTT

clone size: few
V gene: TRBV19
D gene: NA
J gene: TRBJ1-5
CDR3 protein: CASSPSGGYQPQHF
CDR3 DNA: TGTGCCAGTAGTCCAAGCGGGGGGTATCAGCCCCAGCATTTT

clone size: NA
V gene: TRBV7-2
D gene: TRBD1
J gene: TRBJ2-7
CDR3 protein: CASSFLGTGAFSSYEQYF
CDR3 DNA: TGTGCCAGCAGCTTCTTAGGGACAGGGGCCTTCAGCTCCTACGAGCAGTACTTC

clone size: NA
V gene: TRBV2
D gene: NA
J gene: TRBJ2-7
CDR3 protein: CASSVALAYEQYF
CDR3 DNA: TGTGCCAGCAGTGTAGCCCTAGCTTACGAGCAGTACTTC

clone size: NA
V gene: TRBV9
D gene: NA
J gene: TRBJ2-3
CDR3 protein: CASSVGQGSNYPSTDTQYF
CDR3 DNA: TGTGCCAGCAGCGTAGGTCAGGGCTCGAACTACCCTAGCACAGATACGCAGTATTTT

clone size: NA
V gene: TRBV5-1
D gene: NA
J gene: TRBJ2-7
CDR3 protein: CASSLAGAEQYF
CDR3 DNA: TGCGCCAGCAGCTTGGCCGGCGCAGAGCAGTACTTC

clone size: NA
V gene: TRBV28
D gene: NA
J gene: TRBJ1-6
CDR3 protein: CASNSWGGQSPLHF
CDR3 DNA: TGTGCCAGCAATTCCTGGGGGGGGCAATCACCCCTCCACTTT

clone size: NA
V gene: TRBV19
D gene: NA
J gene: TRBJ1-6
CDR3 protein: CASSIYSGVGSPLHF
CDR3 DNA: TGTGCCAGTAGTATATATTCAGGGGTTGGTTCACCCCTCCACTTT

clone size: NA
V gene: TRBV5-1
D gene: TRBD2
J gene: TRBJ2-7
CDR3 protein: CASSSLAGTTYEQYF
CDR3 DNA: TGCGCCAGCAGCTCGTTAGCGGGGACGACCTACGAGCAGTACTTC

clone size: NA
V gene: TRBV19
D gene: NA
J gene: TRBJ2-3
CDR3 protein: CASSIGYFTDTQYF
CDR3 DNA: TGTGCCAGTAGTATAGGCTACTTCACAGATACGCAGTATTTT

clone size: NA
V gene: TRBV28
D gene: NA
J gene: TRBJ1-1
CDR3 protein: CASSRTPNTEAFF
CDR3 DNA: TGTGCCAGCAGTCGGACCCCGAACACTGAAGCTTTCTTT

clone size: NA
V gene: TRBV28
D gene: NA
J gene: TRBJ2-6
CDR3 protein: CASLGTGTADAHSVLTF
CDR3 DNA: TGTGCCAGCTTAGGGACCGGGACTGCGGATGCTCATAGCGTCCTGACTTTC